The 27 T cell receptor beta chains reported below all come from one sample, sequenced in a study of response to subunit inactivated influenza vaccine listed by TCRdb under 2018. The library was prepared using RT-PCR. The sequencing machine was an Illumina HiSeq 2500. Clones were called with MiXCR by TCRdb after fastp trimmed the public reads at Q25, and only in-frame beta chains were retained. Each entry is one CDR3 protein sequence, shown with its most common DNA and genes. The sample yields approximately 700,000 distinct CDR3 sequences; more than 11% were counted once. The leading ten clones occupy 5.5% to 7% of the sample. Material: PBMCs from blood, obtained 14 to 15 days before vaccination. These receptors came from a man aged 50 to 60 who received an inactivated influenza vaccine. Donor details come from another sample of the same person, matched by shared clones.

CDR3 loop: CATSDPPLSGTGVTDTQYF. The CDR3 bases are TGTGCCACCAGTGATCCTCCTCTTTCCGGGACAGGGGTCACAGATACGCAGTATTTT. This rearrangement joins TRBV24-1 to TRBJ2-3; 10 nucleotides align to TRBD1. The junction had 13 bases not matched to a gene; V was cut back by 3 bases and J by 2 bases. CDR3 length: 19 residues. The V gene's germline CDR1 is KGHDR and CDR2 SFDVKD.

The chain joins TRBV30 to TRBJ2-7; possibly TRBD1 or TRBD2 for D (5 bases each). V was clipped by 5 bases and J by 0 bases, with 17 bases between them. The germline V gene encodes CDR1 GTSNPN and CDR2 SVGIG (reference sequence). The CDR3 has 15 residues. In DNA, the CDR3 is TGTGCCTGGTCACCTTGGGGGTCCACCTCCTACGAGCAGTACTTC. Translated, it gives CAWSPWGSTSYEQYF.

This clonotype was counted only a few times. The V gene is TRBV5-6, the J gene TRBJ1-1; a possible D gene is TRBD1 (5 bases). Germline-derived CDR1 and CDR2 are SGHDT and YYEEEE. V was clipped by 1 base and J by 3 bases, with 13 bases between them. CDR3 length: 15 amino acids. CDR3 sequence: CASSLFRGGYTEAFF. In DNA, the CDR3 is TGTGCCAGCAGCTTGTTTCGTGGGGGTTACACTGAAGCTTTCTTT.

This clonotype appeared a few times. The chain joins TRBV20-1 to TRBJ2-7, with 9 bases fitting TRBD1. Germline V CDR1 and CDR2: DFQATT, SNEGSKA (reference sequence). There are 12 residues in the CDR3. CDR3 amino acids: CSPGQGSNEQYF. CDR3 nucleotides: TGCAGCCCGGGACAGGGTAGCAACGAGCAGTACTTC.

The chain carries TRBV4-3 and TRBJ2-3, with D uncertain. CDR3 size: 14 residues. Trimming removed 0 bases from V and 3 bases from J, with 7 bases in between. From germline, CDR1 is LGHNA and CDR2 YSLEER. The CDR3 loop reads CASSQEVRTDTQYF. The CDR3 DNA reads as TGCGCCAGCAGCCAAGAGGTACGGACAGATACGCAGTATTTT.

V and J are TRBV15 and TRBJ2-1; D is uncertain. Germline CDR1 reads LNHNV; CDR2 reads YYDKDF (reference sequence). Trimming pared 0 bases from V and 7 bases from J, leaving 10 bases between. This CDR3 is built from 14 residues. CDR3 amino acids: CATSREPGRNEQFF. The CDR3, as DNA: TGTGCCACCAGCAGAGAACCCGGAAGAAATGAGCAGTTCTTC.

V usage is TRBV27 and J usage is TRBJ2-5; D may correspond to TRBD1 or TRBD2 (5 bases each). The germline gives CDR1 MNHEY, CDR2 SMNVEV (reference sequence). Trimming cost V 3 bases and J 3 bases, with 11 bases left between them. CDR3 length: 14 residues. CDR3 in amino acids: CASSLGTEKETQYF. As DNA, the CDR3 is TGTGCCAGCAGTTTGGGGACGGAAAAAGAGACCCAGTACTTC.

This clonotype showed up just a few times. V usage is TRBV9 and J usage is TRBJ1-4; D is possibly TRBD1 (6 bases). V lost 4 bases, J lost 6 bases, and 13 bases lay in between. Germline-derived CDR1 and CDR2 are SGDLS and YYNGEE. The CDR3 totals 14 residues. The CDR3 bases are TGTGCCAGCAGCCTACAGGGAGGTGATGAAAAACTGTTTTTT. It specifies CASSLQGGDEKLFF.

V usage is TRBV20-1 and J usage is TRBJ1-5; TRBD1 matches at 7 bases. In germline, CDR1 is DFQATT, CDR2 SNEGSKA (reference sequence). This CDR3 is built from 13 residues. Germline trimming cut 3 bases from V and 4 bases from J; bases unmatched to any gene: 3. This chain's CDR3 is CSARKDRNQPQHF. The CDR3 nucleotides read TGCAGTGCTAGGAAGGACAGGAATCAGCCCCAGCATTTT.

This clonotype was seen a handful of times. This chain connects TRBV21-1 to TRBJ2-5; TRBD2, the table's D call, was not compared with the DNA. TRBV21-1 constitutes a pseudogene. This CDR3 has 17 amino acids. The CDR3 region has the DNA TGTGCCAGCAGCAATATCTCAAGCGGGGGGAAAAGAGAGACCCAGTACTTC. Protein sequence: CASSNISSGGKRETQYF.

In its sample, this clonotype was seen a few times. The rearrangement uses TRBV28 and TRBJ2-7; D tentatively fits TRBD1 or TRBD2 (5 bases each). V lost 6 bases, J lost 10 bases, and 13 bases lay in between. CDR3 length equals 11 residues. Germline assignment: CDR1 MDHEN and CDR2 SYDVKM. The CDR3, as DNA: TGTGCCAGCAGCAGTCTCGGGGCTCAGTACTTC. The encoded protein is CASSSLGAQYF. The full variable domain, completed using reference TRBV28 and TRBJ2-7, is DVKVTQSSRYLVKRTGEKVFLECVQDMDHENMFWYRQDPGLGLRLIYFSYDVKMKEKGDIPEGYSVSREKKERFSLILESASTNQTSMYLCASSSLGAQYFGPGTRLTVT.

Ten or more counts support this clonotype. The J gene is TRBJ2-1, the V gene TRBV29-1, with 7 bases that match TRBD2. In germline, CDR1 is SQVTM, CDR2 ANQGSEA. CDR3 length: 14 residues. The J segment lost 5 bases and the V segment lost 5 bases, leaving 9 bases of the junction unmatched. The chain's CDR3 is CSVRTLASHNEQFF. The CDR3 nucleotides read TGCAGCGTTAGGACACTAGCGAGTCACAATGAGCAGTTCTTC.

This clonotype has more than one count but fewer than ten. This chain joins TRBV3-1 and TRBJ2-7; D call uncertain. This CDR3 region has 12 residues. Trimming shortened V by 1 base and J by 5 bases, and 6 bases separated the two germline ends. Germline V gene data show CDR1 as LGHDT and CDR2 as YNNKEL (reference sequence). Here the CDR3 DNA reads TGTGCCAGCAGCCAAGTTGGGGACGAGCAGTACTTC. Encoded protein: CASSQVGDEQYF.

This clonotype appeared a few times. The chain uses TRBV30 and TRBJ2-7; no clear D. The ends were cut back, 3 bases at V and 0 bases at J, with 6 bases in the middle. This CDR3 spans 12 amino acids. Germline V gene lookup returns CDR1 GTSNPN and CDR2 SVGIG (reference sequence). The CDR3 DNA is TGTGCCTGGAGGGCCCACTCCTACGAGCAGTACTTC. Residues: CAWRAHSYEQYF.

This sequence joins TRBV19 and TRBJ2-7; maybe TRBD2 (6 bases). This CDR3 comprises 15 residues. Deletions cut 7 bases from V and 2 bases from J, with 18 bases between. Germline-derived CDR1 and CDR2 are LNHDA and SQIVND (reference sequence). The CDR3 region is CASTPTWGGTYEQYF. The CDR3 bases are TGTGCCAGTACCCCAACCTGGGGAGGTACCTACGAGCAGTACTTC.

This clonotype was detected ten times or more. The rearrangement links TRBV7-2 to TRBJ2-7, with D perhaps TRBD1 or TRBD2 (5 bases each). This CDR3 is 14 amino acids long. V shed 0 bases and J shed 2 bases, with 8 bases lying between them. Germline CDR1 SGHTA, CDR2 FQGNSA. The CDR3, as DNA: TGTGCCAGCAGCTTAGCGGGGGTAACCTACGAGCAGTACTTC. Translation: CASSLAGVTYEQYF. The variable domain in full, completed from reference TRBV7-2 and TRBJ2-7, reads GAGVSQSPSNKVTEKGKDVELRCDPISGHTALYWYRQSLGQGLEFLIYFQGNSAPDKSGLPSDRFSAERTGGSVSTLTIQRTQQEDSAVYLCASSLAGVTYEQYFGPGTRLTVT.

In its sample, this clonotype was seen a few times. This chain links TRBV27 with TRBJ2-1, with 13 bases aligning to TRBD2. There are 17 residues in the CDR3. Germline CDR1 reads MNHEY; CDR2 reads SMNVEV (reference sequence). Germline trimming cut 3 bases from V and 6 bases from J; bases unmatched to any gene: 8. As DNA, the CDR3 is TGTGCCAGCAGTTTCTTAGGACTAGCGGGAGCAGCCAATGAGCAGTTCTTC. It is translated as CASSFLGLAGAANEQFF.

This chain joins TRBV20-1 and TRBJ2-1; 11 bases map to TRBD2. This CDR3 region has 14 residues. Trimming cost V 6 bases and J 5 bases; bases outside gene matches: 6. Germline-derived CDR1 and CDR2 are DFQATT and SNEGSKA (reference sequence). CDR3 bases: TGCAGTGCGAGACTAGCGGGAAAGAACAATGAGCAGTTCTTC. It translates to CSARLAGKNNEQFF.

V is TRBV6-2 or TRBV6-3 and J is TRBJ2-7, with D possibly being TRBD2 (5 bases). Germline V lookup: CDR1 MNHEY, CDR2 SVGEGT. The V and J ends lost 7 bases and 7 bases respectively, with 23 bases between them. The CDR3 has 15 amino acids. For the CDR3, the DNA is TGTGCCAGCACTTCTTCTCGGCAGCAAACGGGGGAGCAGTACTTC. Translated, it gives CASTSSRQQTGEQYF.

The genes are TRBV11-2 and TRBJ2-3, with TRBD2 matching over 10 bases. The V gene end was trimmed by 5 bases and the J gene end by 3 bases; junction bases not matched to a gene: 11. The CDR3 is made up of 17 amino acids. CDR1 is SGHAT and CDR2 is FQNNGV in the germline V gene. Written as DNA, the CDR3 is TGTGCCAGCAGCCTTGGGTCTAGCGGGAGTGGTACAGATACGCAGTATTTT. Its protein product is CASSLGSSGSGTDTQYF.

The rearrangement uses TRBV20-1 and TRBJ2-7, with 8 nucleotides matching TRBD2. V trimming: 3 bases; J trimming: 6 bases; junction bases outside the gene matches: 13. The CDR3 sequence is 15 residues long. From germline, CDR1 is DFQATT and CDR2 SNEGSKA (reference sequence). CDR3 in DNA: TGCAGTGCTAGGTCGCCCCGCCTAGCGGGTACCGAGCAGTACTTC. Amino acids: CSARSPRLAGTEQYF.

This clonotype was detected only a few times. The chain has TRBV12-3 or TRBV12-4 and TRBJ2-2; no clear D. Trimming cost V 11 bases and J 5 bases, with 6 bases left between them. CDR3 length: 10 residues. The CDR3 loop is CAAGTGELFF. CDR3 nucleotide sequence: TGTGCCGCTGGAACCGGGGAGCTGTTTTTT.

V is TRBV6-1 and J is TRBJ2-2; tentative D call: TRBD1 (5 bases). The CDR3 runs 13 residues. The germline V and J ends were trimmed by 2 bases and 5 bases, with 6 bases remaining between them. CDR1 is MNHNS, CDR2 SASEGT, per germline. As DNA, the CDR3 is TGTGCCAGCAGTGAACAGGGAACCGGGGAGCTGTTTTTT. It specifies CASSEQGTGELFF.

This clonotype was counted between two and nine times. The chain is built from TRBV6-1 and TRBJ2-7; D is perhaps TRBD2 (6 bases). The CDR3 runs 14 residues. Trimming left V 6 bases short and J 2 bases short, with 14 bases between. Germline V gives CDR1 MNHNS, CDR2 SASEGT. The CDR3 bases are TGTGCCAGCAGGCGGGACCGACTGGCCTACGAGCAGTACTTC. It codes for CASRRDRLAYEQYF.

This clonotype was counted between two and nine times. V and J are TRBV7-9 and TRBJ2-1, with D possibly matching TRBD1 (6 bases). The CDR3 is 16 amino acids. Per germline, CDR1 SEHNR and CDR2 FQNEAQ (reference sequence). Trimming took 2 bases from V and 2 from J, leaving 13 bases between them. Written as DNA, the CDR3 is TGTGCCAGCAGCTTAAGTCAAGGGGGAGCCTACAATGAGCAGTTCTTC. This codes for CASSLSQGGAYNEQFF.

This clonotype was observed at least ten times. V and J are TRBV12-3 or TRBV12-4 and TRBJ2-7; perhaps D is TRBD1 or TRBD2 (6 bases each). The V end was cut by 1 base, the J end by 6 bases, with 16 bases between. The CDR3 has 15 amino acids. The CDR3 bases are TGTGCCAGCAGTTTAGTTACACTAGGGGGGTCCGAGCAGTACTTC. Translated: CASSLVTLGGSEQYF.

The chain combines TRBV5-1 with TRBJ2-1; 9 bases agree with TRBD2. Germline V CDR1 and CDR2: SGHRS, YFSETQ. This CDR3 has 13 amino acids. Unmatched junction bases numbered 7, after V lost 0 bases and J lost 15 bases. The CDR3, as DNA: TGCGCCAGCAGCTTGGGCCAGCGGGGGGTGTTGTTCTTC. Translated, it gives CASSLGQRGVLFF.